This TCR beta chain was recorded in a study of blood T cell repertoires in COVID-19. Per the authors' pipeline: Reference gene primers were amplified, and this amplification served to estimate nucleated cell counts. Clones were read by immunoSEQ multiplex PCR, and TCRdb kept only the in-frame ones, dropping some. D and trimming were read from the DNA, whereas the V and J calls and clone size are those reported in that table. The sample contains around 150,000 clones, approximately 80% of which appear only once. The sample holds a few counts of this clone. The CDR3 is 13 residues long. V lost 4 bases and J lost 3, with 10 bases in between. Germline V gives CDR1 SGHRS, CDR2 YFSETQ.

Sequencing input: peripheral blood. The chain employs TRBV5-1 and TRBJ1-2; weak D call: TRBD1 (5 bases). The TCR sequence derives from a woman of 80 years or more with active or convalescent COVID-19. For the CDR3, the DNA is TGCGCCAGCAGCCTACAGGACCACTATGGCTACACCTTC. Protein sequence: CASSLQDHYGYTF.